Listed below are T cell receptor beta chains from one sample, sequenced in a study of Ad26.COV2.S vaccination and SARS-CoV-2 variants. Sequencing was performed with immunoSEQ multiplex PCR; in TCRdb, only in-frame clones are kept and a portion is missing. There are more than 400,000 clones in the sample; about 90% occur only once, and less than 2% lies in the top ten. Sequenced here: peripheral blood, sampled in a trial of Ad26.COV2.S vaccine versus placebo. These receptor sequences come from a person aged 18-65 years who received the Ad26.COV2.S COVID-19 vaccine or a placebo. Both conserved end residues are part of each CDR3. A clone size is listed for some rows: how often the clone was seen (once, few, many), or a class if it is expanded.

CASSLEAGDSYEQYF	NA	TRBJ2-7	TRBV11-2
CASSFSPGQETQYF	NA	TRBJ2-5	TRBV27
CATAGFSNQPQHF	NA	TRBJ1-5	TRBV7-9
CASSEDRGRTEAFF	NA	TRBJ1-1	TRBV6-1
CASSLGTGVNTGELFF	NA	TRBJ2-2	TRBV5-6
CASSSDTSGANVLTF	NA	TRBJ2-6	TRBV6-5
CASRSGGTGGDEQYF	NA	TRBJ2-7	TRBV5-1
CASRPPLVSPLHF	NA	TRBJ1-6	TRBV6-5
CSVMGQNTGELFF	once	TRBJ2-2	TRBV29-1
CASSQGAGGNTIYF	NA	TRBJ1-3	TRBV3-1/TRBV3-2
CAWSGWGNTGELFF	NA	TRBJ2-2	TRBV30
CASSPSTASGGYTF	NA	TRBJ1-2	TRBV7-2
CASRPPLYTEAFF	NA	TRBJ1-1	TRBV19
CASTVLLPLTNTIYF	NA	TRBJ1-3	TRBV7-9
CASSRLTGELFF	NA	TRBJ2-2	TRBV19
CASSFRDRGFHQPQHF	NA	TRBJ1-5	TRBV27
CASSLSPGQETQYF	once	TRBJ2-5	TRBV27
CASSVVPYFSGANVLTF	NA	TRBJ2-6	TRBV9
CASSPAGVSGGNEQFF	NA	TRBJ2-1	TRBV7-7
CASSTRENRGKFF	NA	TRBJ2-1	TRBV7-2
CASSSTPGTGTEQYF	NA	TRBJ2-7	TRBV7-9
CASSLGQMGNEKLFF	NA	TRBJ1-4	TRBV5-5
CASSSGSDYEQYF	NA	TRBJ2-7	TRBV7-9
CASSLSAGFYEQYF	NA	TRBJ2-7	TRBV7-2
CASSQESGRSYEQYF	NA	TRBJ2-7	TRBV14
CASTLLGRPYEQYF	NA	TRBJ2-7	TRBV27
CASSPGTAETETQYF	many	TRBJ2-5	TRBV6-2/TRBV6-3
CASSSDSLNTEAFF	NA	TRBJ1-1	TRBV5-1
CASSYAGQYQETQYF	NA	TRBJ2-5	TRBV6-5
CASSAYGTGGQDTQYF	NA	TRBJ2-3	TRBV21-1
CASSLGLAGMNTGELFF	few	TRBJ2-2	TRBV3-1/TRBV3-2
CAWRVSGRGETQYF	NA	TRBJ2-5	TRBV30
CASSADRGNSNTGELFF	once	TRBJ2-2	TRBV6-2/TRBV6-3
CASSQDLVTGGKAFF	NA	TRBJ1-1	TRBV14
CASSLGVGTGDWNQPQHF	NA	TRBJ1-5	TRBV5-6
CASGPGPQRGEQYF	NA	TRBJ2-7	TRBV27
CAWRPIRGGPTDTQYF	NA	TRBJ2-3	TRBV30
CATYPGRVVTHSRQSQHF	NA	TRBJ1-5	TRBV7-8
CASSSSRGSLVNEQFF	once	TRBJ2-1	TRBV7-2
CATAPRGPSTLQQFF	once	TRBJ2-1	TRBV19
CASSSSGGWGDTQYF	NA	TRBJ2-3	TRBV27
CASSAQRGNTGELFF	NA	TRBJ2-2	TRBV2
CASSVEDRGVSHTDTQYF	NA	TRBJ2-3	TRBV9
CASSLYSSPAQYF	NA	TRBJ2-3	TRBV7-2
CAWGNTDTQYF	NA	TRBJ2-3	TRBV30
CASSQGPDRSPLHF	NA	TRBJ1-6	TRBV4-3
CAISSRDEQFF	NA	TRBJ2-1	TRBV10-3
CASSFRGYGEQFF	NA	TRBJ2-1	TRBV5-1
CASSPPLAGGSSYNEQFF	NA	TRBJ2-1	TRBV11-2
CASSRGLAGIGGETQYF	NA	TRBJ2-5	TRBV19
CASSSRGAGELFF	NA	TRBJ2-2	TRBV12-3/TRBV12-4
CASSRRGQYYGYTF	few	TRBJ1-2	TRBV3-1/TRBV3-2
CASSQDLGGANEQFF	NA	TRBJ2-1	TRBV4-2
CASSSAGLRGETQYF	NA	TRBJ2-5	TRBV7-2
CASSLTGLIVNEQYF	NA	TRBJ2-7	TRBV28